The present T cell receptor beta chain was sequenced within a study of naive and memory T cell subsets. Study-level results: From naive to CM, EM and EMRA, diversity decreased and Gini increased. Naive and memory repertoire findings lacked a ground truth for validation. Clonotypes here are unpaired alpha or beta chain sequences. Naive repertoires, especially CD8, held a few larger clonotypes, possibly memory cells re-expressing CD45RA.

In the case of this clonotype: The antigen is not known.

Cells stained for CD3, CD4, CD8, CD45RA, CD27 and viability were sorted into four CD45RA/CD27 subsets. Both TRBC1 and TRBC2 were covered by a beta constant-region primer of two equimolar oligonucleotides. Nested alpha and beta constant-region primers with the SP2 primer drove four PCR rounds on ligated cDNA. In TCRdb, the UMI-ligation and nested PCR reads were re-called with MiXCR into one record per CDR3 protein. The repertoire consists of approximately 90,000 distinct CDR3 sequences, with 11% occurring once and the leading ten covering 0.13%. Trimming took off 8 bases at V and 5 bases at J, with 14 bases between the two ends. Germline-derived CDR1 and CDR2 are LNHDA and SQIVND (reference sequence). The CDR3 extends over 13 amino acids.

This TCR derives from a human donor in good health. Sequencing input: naive CD4+ T cells from blood. This chain uses TRBV19 with TRBJ2-3; maybe TRBD2 (5 bases). CDR3 sequence reads: CASYWGERDTQYF. CDR3 bases: TGTGCCAGTTATTGGGGAGAACGAGATACGCAGTATTTT.